The T cell receptor (beta chain) under discussion was sequenced for a study of T cell repertoires in cytomegalovirus infection. Overall study context: CMV infection together with matching HLA type was indicated by public TCR beta signatures.

V was clipped by 1 base and J by 5 bases, with 12 bases between them. Germline V gene lookup returns CDR1 SGHTA and CDR2 FQGNSA. The CDR3 spans 14 residues. MiXCR, run by TCRdb on the reads, gives a single entry per CDR3 protein. The data show approximately 590,000 distinct CDR3 sequences, approximately 40% seen once. With respect to this clonotype: Its target is unknown.

V gene TRBV7-2 combines with J gene TRBJ2-7; D not resolved. The sample here was cultured PBMCs, taken from culture after CMV antigen stimulation. The origin of this receptor is a human donor in good health (CMV status not recorded). Some clones in this sample may be carry-over from other donors' samples. The CDR3: CASSLGSGQDEQYF. For the CDR3, the DNA is TGTGCCAGCAGCTTAGGGTCCGGGCAAGACGAGCAGTACTTC.